The rows below give T cell receptor beta chains drawn from one sample of a study of blood T cell repertoires in COVID-19. TCRdb's table, derived via immunoSEQ multiplex PCR, lists solely in-frame clones and lacks some. The sample lists about 160,000 clones; roughly 84% were seen once. The sample taken for sequencing was peripheral blood. Every receptor here comes from a woman between 50 and 59 years old with COVID-19, enrolled during active disease. Each CDR3 is given with its conserved first and last residue. The D gene is left open where the match is weak. Clone size is not always given. Where it is, it says once, few, many or a class for expanded clones.

j_call clone_size v_call d_call cdr3_nt cdr3_aa
TRBJ2-3 . TRBV12-5 TRBD2 TGTGCTAGTGGCCGGGGGGACAGCACAGATACGCAGTATTTT CASGRGDSTDTQYF
TRBJ2-2 once TRBV7-9 TRBD1 TGTGCCAGCAGCTCAGACAGGGCCAGCACCGGGGAGCTGTTTTTT CASSSDRASTGELFF
TRBJ1-2 . TRBV7-2 TRBD1 TGTGCCAGCAGGCTGGGGACAGGGGGTGGCTACACCTTC CASRLGTGGGYTF
TRBJ2-3 . TRBV6-2/TRBV6-3 . TGTGCCAGCAGTCCCCCCGCCGCGGATTATAGCACAGATACGCAGTATTTT CASSPPAADYSTDTQYF
TRBJ1-2 . TRBV2 TRBD1 TGTGCCAGCAGTGAAATCGCAGGGCTCAGGGGGGTCTATGGCTACACCTTC CASSEIAGLRGVYGYTF
TRBJ2-1 . TRBV4-1 TRBD2 TGCGCCAGCAGCCAAGTCAGGACTAGCATCGATGAGCAGTTCTTC CASSQVRTSIDEQFF
TRBJ1-5 . TRBV24-1 . TGTGCCACCAGTGCGGCAGGCCCCGATAATCAGCCCCAGCATTTT CATSAAGPDNQPQHF
TRBJ1-5 . TRBV6-1 . TGTGCCAGCAGTGAATGGCCGAACCAGCCCCAGCATTTT CASSEWPNQPQHF
TRBJ1-6 . TRBV19 TRBD1 TGTGCCAGTAGTGCCGGGACAGGGAATTCACCCCTCCACTTT CASSAGTGNSPLHF
TRBJ2-7 . TRBV7-3 . TGTGCCAGCAGCCGGGTGTGGGAGCAGTACTTC CASSRVWEQYF
TRBJ2-7 once TRBV3-1/TRBV3-2 TRBD2 TGTGCCAGCAGCCCGGGACTAGCGGGGACTCCTCACTACGAGCAGTACTTC CASSPGLAGTPHYEQYF
TRBJ1-1 many TRBV6-1 TRBD1 TGTGCCAGCAGTGAAAACCCAGGGGGTACTGAAGCTTTCTTT CASSENPGGTEAFF